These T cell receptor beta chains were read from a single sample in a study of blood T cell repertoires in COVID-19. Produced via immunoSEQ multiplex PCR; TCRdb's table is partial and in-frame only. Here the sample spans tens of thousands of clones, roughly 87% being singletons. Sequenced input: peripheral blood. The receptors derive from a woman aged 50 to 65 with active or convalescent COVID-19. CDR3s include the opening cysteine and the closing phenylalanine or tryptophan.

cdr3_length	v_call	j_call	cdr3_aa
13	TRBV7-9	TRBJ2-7	CASVRGQVGEQYF
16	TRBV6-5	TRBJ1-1	CASSYSNAGGNTEAFF
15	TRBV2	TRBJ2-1	CASSVQWWSYNEQFF
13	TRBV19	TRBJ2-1	CASSSQGNNEQFF
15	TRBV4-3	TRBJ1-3	CASSQIGVAGNTIYF
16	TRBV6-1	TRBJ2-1	CASSDGDVRGSNEQFF
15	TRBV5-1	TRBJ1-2	CASSLEGGSSYGYTF
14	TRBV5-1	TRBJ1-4	CASSPRGMGEKLFF
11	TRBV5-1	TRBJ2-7	CASSYGYEQYF
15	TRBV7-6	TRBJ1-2	CASSLLRDPNYGYTF
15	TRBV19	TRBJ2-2	CASNRQLTNTGELFF
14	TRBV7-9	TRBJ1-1	CASSLAAVNTEAFF
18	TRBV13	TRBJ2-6	CASSLDLAKVPGANVLTF
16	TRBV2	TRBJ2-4	CASSGWPGGAKNIQYF
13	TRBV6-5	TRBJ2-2	CASSYSTGGELFF
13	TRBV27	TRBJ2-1	CASSLLGYNEQFF
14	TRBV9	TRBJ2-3	CASSVTSSTDTQYF
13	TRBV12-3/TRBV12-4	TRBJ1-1	CASSLNPNTEAFF
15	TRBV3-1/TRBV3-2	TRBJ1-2	CASSQGQGAYYGYTF
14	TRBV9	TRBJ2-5	CASSGFYPSGAQYF
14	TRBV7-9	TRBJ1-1	CASRGQGLNTEAFF
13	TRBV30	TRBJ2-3	CAWHRGATDTQYF
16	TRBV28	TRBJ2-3	CASSQTSGGLTDTQYF
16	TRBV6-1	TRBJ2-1	CASSGLPGQGSNEQFF
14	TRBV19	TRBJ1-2	CASSIPGFDYGYTF
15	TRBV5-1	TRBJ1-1	CASSLRTQGDTEAFF
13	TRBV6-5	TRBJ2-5	CASSTEGFGTQYF
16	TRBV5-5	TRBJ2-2	CASSLPQGIDTGELFF
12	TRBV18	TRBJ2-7	CASSPSSYEQYF
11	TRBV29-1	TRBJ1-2	CSANRRGGYTF
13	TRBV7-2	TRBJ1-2	CASTLNAETGYTF
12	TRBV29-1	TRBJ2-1	CSVIAGVNEQFF
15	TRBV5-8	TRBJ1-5	CASSLVPGSNQPQHF
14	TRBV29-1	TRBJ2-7	CSVGRDKPYYEQYF
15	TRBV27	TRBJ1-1	CASSNPRTAHTEAFF
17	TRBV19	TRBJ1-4	CASSAQTGIATNEKLFF
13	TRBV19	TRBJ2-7	CASRDVASYEQYF
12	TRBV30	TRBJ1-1	CAWRSMSSEAFF
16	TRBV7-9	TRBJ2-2	CASSNIHVPNTGELFF
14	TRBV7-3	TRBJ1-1	CASSSGLGRTEAFF
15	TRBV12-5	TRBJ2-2	CASGAGETNTGELFF
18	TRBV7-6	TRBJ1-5	CASSLGGPKDRVSQPQHF